This T cell receptor beta chain was obtained from a study of blood T cell repertoires in COVID-19. Study in general: Acute-phase and convalescent COVID-19 samples originated in the United States, Italy and Spain. From T cells, B-cell-depleted T cells, or PBMCs came the material, which was cDNA or gDNA.

The ends lost 5 bases at V and 4 bases at J; junction bases unmatched: 11. The CDR3 runs to 16 residues. The germline CDR1 and CDR2 sequences are SGHNT and YENEEA. Source study methods: Counts of nucleated cells, estimated from reference gene primer amplification, were obtained. TCRdb's table, derived via immunoSEQ multiplex PCR, lists solely in-frame clones and lacks some. Clone size and the V and J calls come from that table; the DNA yielded D and trimming. The sample records around 270,000 clones, under 90% being singletons. This chain joins TRBV11-3 and TRBJ2-3; 8 bases map to TRBD2. This clonotype was obtained from a man aged 55 to 70 with acute or convalescent COVID-19. Sequenced: peripheral blood. The CDR3 bases are TGTGCCAGCAGCCAGCGGACTAGCCCTTCCCCAGATACGCAGTATTTT. It specifies CASSQRTSPSPDTQYF.